This T cell receptor beta chain comes out of a study of beta chain features in type 1 diabetes. The authors reverse transcribed all of the isolated RNA, so sequencing captured expressed TCRB transcripts. Using immunoSEQ multiplex PCR, the repertoire was profiled, and TCRdb retains in-frame clones only, with some absent. The table shows some 350,000 clones, with about 13% occurring only once. Study-level findings and limits: Among all four CD4+ subsets, Type 1 diabetes patients had TCRB CDR3s that were moderately but significantly shorter. The VDJ junctions of type 1 diabetes patients carried fewer insertions and more deletions.

This clone turned up a few times. What it binds is unknown. CDR3 length: 14 residues. V lost 5 bases and J lost 0; bases outside the gene matches: 3. The germline V gene has CDR1 SEHNR and CDR2 FQNEAQ (reference sequence). The V and J genes are TRBV7-9 and TRBJ2-5, with 7 bases aligning to TRBD1. The source material was naive CD4+ T cells from blood. This TCR was recovered from a young woman with type 1 diabetes. CDR3 nucleotide sequence: TGTGCCAGCAGCACACAGGGGAACCAAGAGACCCAGTACTTC. Amino acid sequence: CASSTQGNQETQYF. The whole variable domain, filled in from reference TRBV7-9 and TRBJ2-5, reads DTGVSQNPRHKITKRGQNVTFRCDPISEHNRLYWYRQTLGQGPEFLTYFQNEAQLEKSRLLSDRFSAERPKGSFSTLEIQRTEQGDSAMYLCASSTQGNQETQYFGPGTRLLVL.